The text below deals with one T cell receptor (beta chain). The data were produced by immunoSEQ multiplex PCR, yet TCRdb's version contains in-frame clones alone and is incomplete. Of a few hundred thousand clones listed, approximately 89% are singletons. CDR3 length: 13 residues. Germline V CDR1 and CDR2: MNHEY, SVGAGI. Trimming removed 7 bases from V and 5 bases from J; junction bases left unmatched: 4. The data were obtained in a study of blood T cell repertoires in COVID-19. Study overall: Italy, Spain and the United States were the sources of the convalescent and acute COVID-19 samples. From T cells, B-cell-depleted T cells, or PBMCs came the material, which was cDNA or gDNA.

The rearrangement joins TRBV6-5 to TRBJ2-3, with 9 bases aligning to TRBD2. This clonotype was obtained from a woman aged 50 to 65 with COVID-19, enrolled during active disease. Input material: peripheral blood. The CDR3 DNA is TGTGCCAGCATCACGCGGGGGGGAGATACGCAGTATTTT. Amino acid sequence: CASITRGGDTQYF.